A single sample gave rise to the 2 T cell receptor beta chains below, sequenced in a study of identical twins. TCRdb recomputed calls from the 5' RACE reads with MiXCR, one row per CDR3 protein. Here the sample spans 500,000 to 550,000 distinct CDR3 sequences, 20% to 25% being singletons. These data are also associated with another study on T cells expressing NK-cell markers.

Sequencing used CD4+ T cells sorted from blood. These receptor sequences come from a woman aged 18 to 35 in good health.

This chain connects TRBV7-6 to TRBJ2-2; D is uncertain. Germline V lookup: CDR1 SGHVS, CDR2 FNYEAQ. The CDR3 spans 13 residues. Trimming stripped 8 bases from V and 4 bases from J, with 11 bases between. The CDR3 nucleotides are TGTGCCAGCTCGGCAATTTCCACCGGGGAGCTGTTTTTT. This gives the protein CASSAISTGELFF.

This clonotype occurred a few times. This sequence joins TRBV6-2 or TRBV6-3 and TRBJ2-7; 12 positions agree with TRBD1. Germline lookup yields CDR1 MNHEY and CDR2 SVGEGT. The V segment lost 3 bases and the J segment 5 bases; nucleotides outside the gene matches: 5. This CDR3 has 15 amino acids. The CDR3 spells CASSYRGQGAHEQYF. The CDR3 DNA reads TGTGCCAGCAGTTATCGGGGACAGGGGGCCCACGAGCAGTACTTC.